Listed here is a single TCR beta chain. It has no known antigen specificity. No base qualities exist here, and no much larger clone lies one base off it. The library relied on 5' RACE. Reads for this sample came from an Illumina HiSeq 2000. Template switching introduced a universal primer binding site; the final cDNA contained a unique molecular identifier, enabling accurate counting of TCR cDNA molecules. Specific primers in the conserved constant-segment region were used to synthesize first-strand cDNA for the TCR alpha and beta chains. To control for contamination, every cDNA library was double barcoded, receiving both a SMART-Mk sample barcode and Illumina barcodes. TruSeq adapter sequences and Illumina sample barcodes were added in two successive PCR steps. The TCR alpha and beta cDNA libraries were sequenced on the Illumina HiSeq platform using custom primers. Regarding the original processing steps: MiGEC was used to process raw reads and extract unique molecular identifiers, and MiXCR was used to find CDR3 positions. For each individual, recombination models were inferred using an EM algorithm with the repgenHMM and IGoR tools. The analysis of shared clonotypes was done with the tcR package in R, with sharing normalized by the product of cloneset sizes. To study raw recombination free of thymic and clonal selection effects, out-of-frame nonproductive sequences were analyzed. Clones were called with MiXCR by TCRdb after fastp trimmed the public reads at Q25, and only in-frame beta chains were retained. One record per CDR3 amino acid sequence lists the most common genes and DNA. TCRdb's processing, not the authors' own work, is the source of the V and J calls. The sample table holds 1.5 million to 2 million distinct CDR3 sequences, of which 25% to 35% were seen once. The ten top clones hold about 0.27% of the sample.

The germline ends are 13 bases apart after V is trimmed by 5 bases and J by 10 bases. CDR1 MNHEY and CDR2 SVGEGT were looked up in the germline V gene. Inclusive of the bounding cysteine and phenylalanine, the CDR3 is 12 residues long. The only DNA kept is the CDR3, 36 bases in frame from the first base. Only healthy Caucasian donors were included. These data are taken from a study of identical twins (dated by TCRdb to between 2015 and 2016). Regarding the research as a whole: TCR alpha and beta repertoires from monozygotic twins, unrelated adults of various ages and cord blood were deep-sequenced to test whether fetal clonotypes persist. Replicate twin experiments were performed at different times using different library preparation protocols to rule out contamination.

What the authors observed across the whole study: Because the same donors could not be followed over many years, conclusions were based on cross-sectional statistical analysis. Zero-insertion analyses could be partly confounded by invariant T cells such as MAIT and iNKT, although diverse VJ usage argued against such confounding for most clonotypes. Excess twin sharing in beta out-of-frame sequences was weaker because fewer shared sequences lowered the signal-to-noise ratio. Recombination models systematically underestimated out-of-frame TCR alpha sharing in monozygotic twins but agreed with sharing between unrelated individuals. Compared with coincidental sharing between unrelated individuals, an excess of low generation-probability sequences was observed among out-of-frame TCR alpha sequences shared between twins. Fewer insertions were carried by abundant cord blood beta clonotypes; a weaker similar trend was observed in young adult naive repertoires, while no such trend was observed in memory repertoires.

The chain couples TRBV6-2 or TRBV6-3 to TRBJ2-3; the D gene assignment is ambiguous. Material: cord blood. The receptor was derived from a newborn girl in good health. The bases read TGTGCCAGCAGTACCGGACCGAAGGCGCAGTATTTT. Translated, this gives CASSTGPKAQYF.